The sequence of this T cell receptor beta chain was determined in a study of sequential checkpoint blockade in melanoma. In the study overall: Patients were randomized 1:1 to nivolumab-then-ipilimumab or ipilimumab-then-nivolumab first-line. Study-level points and caveats: Patients with week-13 increases in T-cell fraction and clonality benefited about 30 times more often. Pretreatment TIL clonality tracked with response in the nivolumab-first arm. Mutational load did not correlate with tumor T-cell fraction or clonality.

The treatment was: randomized to nivolumab then ipilimumab (arm A) or the reverse (arm B). CDR3 length: 15 residues. Trimming took 11 bases from V and 5 from J; bases not matched to a gene: 12. CDR1 is LNHDA and CDR2 is SQIVND in the germline V gene (reference sequence). Method: immunoSEQ multiplex PCR; TCRdb's copy keeps in-frame clones and lacks some. Here the sample spans 1,500 or so clones, 25% being singletons. In the case of this clone: The antigen is not known.

Sequencing used tumor tissue (inferred from file names), obtained from a patient given nivolumab and ipilimumab in sequence. J is TRBJ2-2 and V is TRBV19, with TRBD2 matching 9 bases. The sequence came from a human donor with melanoma. The CDR3 here is CAGGRTSGFTGELFF. The CDR3 nucleotides read TGTGCCGGCGGACGAACTAGCGGGTTTACCGGGGAGCTGTTTTTT.